A single T cell receptor (beta chain) is shown here with its context. The antigen remains unidentified. These data are taken from a study of T cells in Graves' hyperthyroidism and ophthalmopathy. Whole-study results and caveats: Separation of ophthalmopathy from stable hyperthyroidism was achieved by a 13 V-J model. Blood also contained most expanded thyroid clonotypes above 0.001.

TCR beta CDR3 regions were amplified from RNA. Researchers ran a first-round RT-PCR on the TCR CDR3 using the HTBI primer set. TCRdb itself ran the multiplex PCR reads through MiXCR, one entry per CDR3 protein. The repertoire includes roughly 500,000 distinct CDR3 sequences, about 46% of them detected once, and about two fifths sits in the top ten. Those patients with uncontrolled infection, other autoimmune disease, pregnancy or lactation were excluded. Orbital computed tomography and thyroid ultrasound, together with serum TRAb and thyroxine and clinical symptoms, were used for diagnoses. The CDR3 is 14 amino acids. V was pared by 8 bases and J by 0 bases, with 11 bases between. Germline CDR1 SQVTM, CDR2 ANQGSEA.

The sequence derives from an adult woman with Graves' disease, either hyperthyroidism or ophthalmopathy (not recorded which). Material: peripheral blood or thyroid tissue (not recorded which). V usage is TRBV29-1 and J usage is TRBJ2-6; D is possibly TRBD1 (6 bases). CDR3 DNA: TGCAGCCCTGAGGACAGCTCTGGGGCCAACGTCCTGACTTTC. Protein: CSPEDSSGANVLTF.